Listed here is a single TCR beta chain. The data are from a study of regulatory T cells in long-lasting Graves disease. Relying on iRepertoire HTBI primers and Arm-PCR of CDR3 regions, the team built TCR beta libraries. TCRdb re-called the multiplex PCR reads through MiXCR, storing one row per CDR3 protein. The table includes about 400,000 distinct CDR3 sequences, under 25% detected once. The CDR3 covers 14 residues. The germline CDR1 and CDR2 sequences are GTSNPN and SVGIG (reference sequence). The V end was cut by 1 base, the J end by 7 bases, with 11 bases between. The time point was: persistent/refractory GD, antithyroid drugs over 5 years with positive TRAb. PBMC RNA was the source of the TCR library.

The sequence derives from a female donor with Graves disease. The V call is TRBV30, the J call TRBJ1-6, with D uncertain. The specimen comprised peripheral blood mononuclear cells (PBMCs), sampled when the disease was refractory, from a patient treated with antithyroid drugs. DNA of the CDR3: TGTGCCTGGAGTGGGGCGCCACCCAATTCACCCCTCCACTTT. Encoded protein: CAWSGAPPNSPLHF.